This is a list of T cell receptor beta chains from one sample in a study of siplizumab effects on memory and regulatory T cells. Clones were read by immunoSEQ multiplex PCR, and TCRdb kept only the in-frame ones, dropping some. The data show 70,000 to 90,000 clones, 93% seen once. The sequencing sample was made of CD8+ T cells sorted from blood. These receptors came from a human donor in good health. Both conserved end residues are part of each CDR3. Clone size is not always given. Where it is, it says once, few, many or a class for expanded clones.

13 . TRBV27 CASSSGTYNEQFF
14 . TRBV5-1 CASSSGHRTETQYF
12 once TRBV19 CASSPNTGELFF
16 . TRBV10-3 CAISDLSGVRDNEQFF
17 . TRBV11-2 CASSYSTSGGAPDTQYF
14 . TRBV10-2 CASSEVGWDNEQFF
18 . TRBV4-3 CASSQDWRGGTNTGELFF
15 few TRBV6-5 CASSYEDGSAYEQYF
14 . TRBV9 CASSVAVGQAEAFF
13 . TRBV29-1 CSVRGGDQETQYF
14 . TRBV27 CASSFWSSAYEQYF
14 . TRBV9 CASSETGGPTEAFF
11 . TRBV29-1 CSVGTGNEQYF
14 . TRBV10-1 CASSAGTGGSEAFF
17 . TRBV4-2 CASSQSLPGQGNQPQHF
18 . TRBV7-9 CASSSVDRTETGANVLTF